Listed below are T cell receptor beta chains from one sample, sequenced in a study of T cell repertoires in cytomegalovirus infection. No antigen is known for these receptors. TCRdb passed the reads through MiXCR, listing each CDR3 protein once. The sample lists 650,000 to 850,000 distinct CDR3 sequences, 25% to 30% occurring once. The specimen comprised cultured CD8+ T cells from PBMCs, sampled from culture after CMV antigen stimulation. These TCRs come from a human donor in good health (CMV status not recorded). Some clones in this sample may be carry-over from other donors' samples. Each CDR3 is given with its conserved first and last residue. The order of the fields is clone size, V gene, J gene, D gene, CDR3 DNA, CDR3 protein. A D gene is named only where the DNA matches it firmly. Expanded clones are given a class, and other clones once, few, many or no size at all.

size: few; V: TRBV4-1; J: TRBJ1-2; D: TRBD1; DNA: TGCGCCAGCAGCCAGTACAGGGGGACCGGCTATGGCTACACCTTC; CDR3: CASSQYRGTGYGYTF
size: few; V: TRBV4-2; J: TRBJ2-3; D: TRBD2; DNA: TGTGCCAGCAGCCAAGAAGACGGGACTAGCGCGGATACGCAGTATTTT; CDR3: CASSQEDGTSADTQYF
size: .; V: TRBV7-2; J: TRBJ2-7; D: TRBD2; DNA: TGTGCCAGCAGCTTAGGGGGGGGGGGTGCCTACGAGCAGTACTTC; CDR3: CASSLGGGGAYEQYF
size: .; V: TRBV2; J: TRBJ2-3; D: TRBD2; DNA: TGTGCCAGCAATTTCGGACTAGCGGTTTCAGATACGCAGTATTTT; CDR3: CASNFGLAVSDTQYF
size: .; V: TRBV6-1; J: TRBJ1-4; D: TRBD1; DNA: TGTGCCAGCAGTGTGGACAGGGGAGAAAAACTGTTTTTT; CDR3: CASSVDRGEKLFF
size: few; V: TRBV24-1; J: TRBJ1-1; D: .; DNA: TGTGCCACCAGTGACTCTATGAACACTGAAGCTTTCTTT; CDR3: CATSDSMNTEAFF
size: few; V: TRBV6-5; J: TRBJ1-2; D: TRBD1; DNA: TGTGCCAGCACCTCACGGGGACAGGGCTACCACCTGACCTATGGCTACACCTTC; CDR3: CASTSRGQGYHLTYGYTF
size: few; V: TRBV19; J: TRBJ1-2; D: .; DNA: TGTGCCAGTAGTTCCTCGGATTGGGGAGACTATGGCTACACCTTC; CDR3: CASSSSDWGDYGYTF
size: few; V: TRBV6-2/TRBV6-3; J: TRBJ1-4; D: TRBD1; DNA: TGTGCCAGCAGTTCTTCCGGGACAGCTCTTAATGAAAAACTGTTTTTT; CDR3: CASSSSGTALNEKLFF
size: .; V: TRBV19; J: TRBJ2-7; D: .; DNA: TGTGCCAGTAGTTCGGCCTTGTTTAACGAGCAGTACTTC; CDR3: CASSSALFNEQYF
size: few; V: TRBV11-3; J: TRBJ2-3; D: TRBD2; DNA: TGTGCCAGCAGCCCACCCGGAGCGGGGGCCGGAACAGATACGCAGTATTTT; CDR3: CASSPPGAGAGTDTQYF
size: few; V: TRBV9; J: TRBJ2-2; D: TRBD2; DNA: TGTGCCAGCAGCATTTCTAGGGAGGGCGGCGGGGAGCTGTTTTTT; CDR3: CASSISREGGGELFF
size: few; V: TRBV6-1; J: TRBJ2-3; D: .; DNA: TGTGCCAGCAGTGAAAGAACAGCAAGCACAGATACGCAGTATTTT; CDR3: CASSERTASTDTQYF
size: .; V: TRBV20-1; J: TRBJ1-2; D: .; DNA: TGCAGTGCTAGGGGAGAAGGGGAGATTGGGTATGGCTACACCTTC; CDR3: CSARGEGEIGYGYTF
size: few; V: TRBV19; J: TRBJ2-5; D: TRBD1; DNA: TGTGCCAGTAGCCCGGGGGCAGGGGGCTTCGAGACCCAGTACTTC; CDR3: CASSPGAGGFETQYF
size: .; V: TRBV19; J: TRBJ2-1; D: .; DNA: TGTGCCAGTAAAAGGGGGGGGGGCTACAATGAGCAGTTCTTC; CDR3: CASKRGGGYNEQFF